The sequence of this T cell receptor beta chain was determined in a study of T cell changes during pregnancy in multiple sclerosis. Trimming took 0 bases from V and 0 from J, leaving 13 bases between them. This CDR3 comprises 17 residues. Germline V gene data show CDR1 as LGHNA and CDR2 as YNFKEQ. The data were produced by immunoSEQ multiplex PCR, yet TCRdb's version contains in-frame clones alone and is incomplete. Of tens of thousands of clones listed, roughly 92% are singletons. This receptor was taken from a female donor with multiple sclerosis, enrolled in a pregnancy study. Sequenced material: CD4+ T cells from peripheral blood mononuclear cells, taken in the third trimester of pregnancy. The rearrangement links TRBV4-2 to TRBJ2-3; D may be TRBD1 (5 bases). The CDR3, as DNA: TGTGCCAGCAGCCAAGATCGGCAGGGCTATAGCACAGATACGCAGTATTTT. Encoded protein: CASSQDRQGYSTDTQYF.